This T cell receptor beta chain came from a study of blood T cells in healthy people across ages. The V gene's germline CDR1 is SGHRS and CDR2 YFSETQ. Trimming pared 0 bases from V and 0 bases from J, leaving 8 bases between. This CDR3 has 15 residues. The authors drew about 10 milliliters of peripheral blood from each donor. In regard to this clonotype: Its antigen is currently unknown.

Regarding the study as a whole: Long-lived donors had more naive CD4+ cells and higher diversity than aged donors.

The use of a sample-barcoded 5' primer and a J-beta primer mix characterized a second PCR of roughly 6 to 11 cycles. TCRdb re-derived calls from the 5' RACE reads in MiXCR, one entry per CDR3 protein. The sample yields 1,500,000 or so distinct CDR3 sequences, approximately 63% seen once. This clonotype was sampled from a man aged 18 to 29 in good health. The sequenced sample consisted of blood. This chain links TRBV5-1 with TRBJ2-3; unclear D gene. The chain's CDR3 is CASSLDRSSTDTQYF. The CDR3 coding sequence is TGCGCCAGCAGCTTGGATCGATCTAGCACAGATACGCAGTATTTT.